One sample yielded the 29 T cell receptor beta chains listed below, sequenced in a study of PD-L1 blockade in urothelial cancer. This table comes from immunoSEQ multiplex PCR, and its TCRdb copy is limited to in-frame clones, with some not included. This table holds about 57,000 clones, roughly 86% found once. Sequenced material: PBMCs, taken around atezolizumab (anti-PD-L1) treatment. These receptors originate from a man over 45 with urothelial cancer.

The gene calls are TRBV20-1 and TRBJ2-3; D is unclear. Germline loops: CDR1 DFQATT, CDR2 SNEGSKA (reference sequence). Trimming removed 8 bases at V and 8 bases at J, with 11 bases between. The CDR3 consists of 10 residues. DNA for the CDR3: TGCAGTCCGACTGACGGTACGCAGTATTTT. Its translation is CSPTDGTQYF.

The chain recombines TRBV19 with TRBJ2-7, with D maybe TRBD1 (6 bases). Germline V gene lookup returns CDR1 LNHDA and CDR2 SQIVND (reference sequence). This CDR3 has 15 amino acids. V lost 3 bases, J lost 4 bases, and 16 bases lay in between. CDR3 region: CASSIAGDVRYEQYF. CDR3 nucleotide sequence: TGTGCCAGTAGTATCGCAGGGGATGTTAGGTACGAGCAGTACTTC. Together with reference TRBV19 and TRBJ2-7, the CDR3 gives the full variable domain: DGGITQSPKYLFRKEGQNVTLSCEQNLNHDAMYWYRQDPGQGLRLIYYSQIVNDFQKGDIAEGYSVSREKKESFPLTVTSAQKNPTAFYLCASSIAGDVRYEQYFGPGTRLTVT.

The rearrangement joins TRBV5-1 to TRBJ2-1, with 14 bases fitting TRBD2. Trimming took 7 bases from V and 9 from J; bases not matched to a gene: 9. Germline V gene data show CDR1 as SGHRS and CDR2 as YFSETQ. The CDR3 has 15 residues. For the CDR3, the DNA is TGCGCCAGCGGTGAGGGACTAGCGGGAGTAGGTGAGCAGTTCTTC. Translating it yields CASGEGLAGVGEQFF. Full variable domain (remainder filled in from reference TRBV5-1 and TRBJ2-1): KAGVTQTPRYLIKTRGQQVTLSCSPISGHRSVSWYQQTPGQGLQFLFEYFSETQRNKGNFPGRFSGRQFSNSRSEMNVSTLELGDSALYLCASGEGLAGVGEQFFGPGTRLTVL.

This chain uses TRBV4-1 with TRBJ2-2; no reliable D call. The CDR3 spans 16 residues. V was pared by 1 base and J by 3 bases, with 12 bases between. Germline V gene sequence: CDR1 MGHRA, CDR2 YSYEKL. CDR3 amino acids: CASSQADFLDTGELFF. The CDR3, as DNA: TGCGCCAGCAGCCAAGCTGACTTCCTAGACACCGGGGAGCTGTTTTTT.

CDR3 DNA: TGTGCCAGTAAATTCGGGGGGCGTGACGGTGAAGCTTTCTTT. This translates into CASKFGGRDGEAFF. The chain couples TRBV19 to TRBJ1-1, with D possibly matching TRBD1 (6 bases). The V end lost 7 bases, the J end lost 7 bases, and 19 bases lay between the germline ends. Germline values: CDR1 LNHDA, CDR2 SQIVND (reference sequence). CDR3 size: 14 residues. Full variable domain (missing parts from reference TRBV19 and TRBJ1-1): DGGITQSPKYLFRKEGQNVTLSCEQNLNHDAMYWYRQDPGQGLRLIYYSQIVNDFQKGDIAEGYSVSREKKESFPLTVTSAQKNPTAFYLCASKFGGRDGEAFFGQGTRLTVV.

The chain couples TRBV9 to TRBJ2-1, with D unresolved. Trimming removed 0 bases at V and 7 bases at J, with 8 bases between. Germline lookup yields CDR1 SGDLS and CDR2 YYNGEE. The CDR3 extends over 13 amino acids. Written as DNA, the CDR3 is TGTGCCAGCAGCGTAGTTACAAATAATGAGCAGTTCTTC. This gives the protein CASSVVTNNEQFF. The full variable domain, its missing parts supplied by reference TRBV9 and TRBJ2-1, is DSGVTQTPKHLITATGQRVTLRCSPRSGDLSVYWYQQSLDQGLQFLIQYYNGEERAKGNILERFSAQQFPDLHSELNLSSLELGDSALYFCASSVVTNNEQFFGPGTRLTVL.

The chain joins TRBV5-1 to TRBJ1-1; D is perhaps TRBD1 (5 bases). Germline lookup yields CDR1 SGHRS and CDR2 YFSETQ. CDR3 length equals 15 residues. Trimming left V 5 bases short and J 1 base short, with 15 bases between. The CDR3 reads CASSWDGRSNTEAFF. CDR3 nucleotides: TGCGCCAGCAGTTGGGACGGGAGGTCGAACACTGAAGCTTTCTTT.

This chain links TRBV6-5 with TRBJ2-1, with TRBD2 matching over 9 bases. Germline V lookup: CDR1 MNHEY, CDR2 SVGAGI. The V gene end was trimmed by 3 bases and the J gene end by 5 bases; junction bases not matched to a gene: 2. CDR3 length equals 14 residues. The CDR3 DNA follows: TGTGCCAGCAGTTATAGCGGGAGCCACAATGAGCAGTTCTTC. Translating it yields CASSYSGSHNEQFF.

The chain couples TRBV11-1 to TRBJ2-1; D not certain. This CDR3 comprises 16 residues. The germline gives CDR1 SGHAT, CDR2 FQDESV (reference sequence). V was trimmed by 3 bases and J by 8 bases, leaving 20 bases between them. The DNA for the CDR3 is TGTGCCAGCAGCTTCTCCGAGTTTATAGTCCAATATGAGCAGTTCTTC. Translated, it gives CASSFSEFIVQYEQFF.

The chain links TRBV6-6 to TRBJ1-1, with TRBD1 matching over 7 bases. Trimming took 0 bases from V and 13 from J; bases not matched to a gene: 8. The CDR3 runs to 13 residues. Germline-derived CDR1 and CDR2 are MNHNY and SVGAGI (reference sequence). The CDR3: CASSYSTVTGDFF. The CDR3 nucleotides read TGTGCCAGCAGTTACTCGACCGTTACAGGGGATTTCTTT.

This sequence joins TRBV7-2 and TRBJ2-7; no clear D gene. Per the germline V gene, CDR1 is SGHTA and CDR2 is FQGNSA. The V and J ends lost 0 bases and 4 bases respectively, with 7 bases between them. The CDR3 runs to 13 residues. CDR3 nucleotide sequence: TGTGCCAGCAGCTTAGCGATAGAATACGAGCAGTACTTC. This translates into CASSLAIEYEQYF. The full variable domain, completed using reference TRBV7-2 and TRBJ2-7, is GAGVSQSPSNKVTEKGKDVELRCDPISGHTALYWYRQSLGQGLEFLIYFQGNSAPDKSGLPSDRFSAERTGGSVSTLTIQRTQQEDSAVYLCASSLAIEYEQYFGPGTRLTVT.

The gene calls are TRBV10-2 and TRBJ2-2, with 8 bases matching TRBD2. CDR3 length: 14 residues. Looked up from germline, CDR1 is WSHSY and CDR2 is SAAADI. The ends lost 8 bases at V and 7 bases at J; junction bases unmatched: 9. The CDR3 bases are TGCGCCAGCGGGCATAGCGGGACCGACGGGGAGCTGTTTTTT. Encoded protein: CASGHSGTDGELFF.

This clone appeared a few times. V and J are TRBV28 and TRBJ2-3; no definite D call. The CDR3 loop spans 14 amino acids. Germline CDR1 is MDHEN and CDR2 is SYDVKM. V dropped 1 base and J dropped 4 bases, with 9 bases sitting between them. CDR3 residues: CASSLSWLADTQYF. The CDR3 bases are TGTGCCAGCAGTTTATCTTGGTTAGCAGATACGCAGTATTTT.

This chain uses TRBV28 with TRBJ1-3; no clear D gene. The germline V and J ends were trimmed by 7 bases and 0 bases, with 10 bases remaining between them. The CDR3 has 14 residues. CDR1 is MDHEN, CDR2 SYDVKM, per germline. DNA for the CDR3: TGTGCCAGCATATCAGTATCCTCTGGAAACACCATATATTTT. This translates into CASISVSSGNTIYF.

The V call is TRBV7-3, the J call TRBJ1-5, with 7 bases lining up with TRBD1. The V segment lost 5 bases and the J segment 4 bases; nucleotides outside the gene matches: 11. There are 16 residues in the CDR3. CDR1 and CDR2 (germline): SGHTA, FQGTGA. The CDR3 loop is CASSVVMWDRNQPQHF. CDR3 sequence (DNA): TGTGCCAGCAGCGTCGTAATGTGGGACAGAAATCAGCCCCAGCATTTT.

This clone has only one observation. The V call is TRBV18, the J call TRBJ2-6; TRBD1 agrees at 7 bases. Trimming at V came to 0 bases and at J to 0 bases, leaving 5 bases not matched to a gene. The CDR3 spans 18 residues. Germline lookup yields CDR1 KGHSH and CDR2 LQKENI. The CDR3 DNA is TGTGCCAGCTCACCACCGGGACAGAGAATCTCTGGGGCCAACGTCCTGACTTTC. This sequence encodes CASSPPGQRISGANVLTF.

The chain carries TRBV30 and TRBJ2-2; D gene unclear. The CDR3 length is 15 residues. Germline assignment: CDR1 GTSNPN and CDR2 SVGIG (reference sequence). V lost 0 bases and J lost 4, with 12 bases in between. CDR3 residues: CAWSVLRGGTGELFF. The CDR3 region has the DNA TGTGCCTGGAGTGTTCTACGTGGTGGCACCGGGGAGCTGTTTTTT.

J is TRBJ2-2 and V is TRBV18; 10 bases are a match to TRBD2. The V segment lost 8 bases and the J segment 0 bases; nucleotides outside the gene matches: 15. Germline V gene lookup returns CDR1 KGHSH and CDR2 LQKENI. This CDR3 spans 19 amino acids. The CDR3 DNA reads as TGTGCCAGCCGCAGACCCGGGACTAGCGTGTACGCGAACACCGGGGAGCTGTTTTTT. This translates into CASRRPGTSVYANTGELFF.

The chain combines TRBV27 with TRBJ2-1, with 11 positions matching TRBD2. J lost 6 bases, V lost 6 bases, and 13 bases had no gene match. The CDR3 has 17 amino acids. The germline gives CDR1 MNHEY, CDR2 SMNVEV (reference sequence). The CDR3 loop reads CASSLSQLAGVPNEQFF. In DNA, the CDR3 is TGTGCCAGCAGCCTATCCCAACTAGCGGGAGTTCCCAATGAGCAGTTCTTC.

The chain joins TRBV23-1 to TRBJ2-5; weak D call: TRBD2 (5 bases). TRBV23-1 is an ORF for which the function is uncertain. The length of the CDR3 is 16 residues. V lost 2 bases and J 2 bases, leaving 15 bases between the germline ends. The CDR3 protein is CASSQRISAIQETQYF. The CDR3 DNA sequence: TGCGCCAGCAGTCAACGTATTAGCGCGATACAAGAGACCCAGTACTTC.

This clone has a count of ten or more. The V call is TRBV5-6, the J call TRBJ1-2, with D hard to call. Germline CDR1 reads SGHDT; CDR2 reads YYEEEE. Trimming shortened V by 4 bases and J by 5 bases, and 15 bases separated the two germline ends. CDR3 size: 14 residues. CDR3 amino acids: CASSPGGGLYGYTF. The DNA for the CDR3 is TGTGCCAGCAGCCCCGGTGGAGGATTGTATGGCTACACCTTC.

Only one count was recorded for this clone. This chain uses TRBV27 with TRBJ2-5, with D perhaps matching TRBD2 (5 bases). Between the trimmed V and J ends, which lost 6 bases and 2 bases, there was a span of 16 bases. The CDR3 is 15 amino acids. Germline CDR1 MNHEY, CDR2 SMNVEV (reference sequence). The CDR3 region is CASSTLGGGQETQYF. As DNA, the CDR3 is TGTGCCAGCAGCACTCTAGGCGGAGGACAAGAGACCCAGTACTTC.

The rearrangement uses TRBV5-4 and TRBJ2-2; 9 bases are a match to TRBD2. V was pared by 3 bases and J by 4 bases, with 4 bases of the junction left unmatched. The CDR3 length is 15 residues. CDR1 and CDR2 from the germline V gene are SGHNT and YYREEE (reference sequence). The CDR3 spells CASSSRGGGTGELFF. CDR3 nucleotides: TGTGCCAGCAGCTCACGCGGGGGGGGCACCGGGGAGCTGTTTTTT.

V gene TRBV27 combines with J gene TRBJ1-5; the match to TRBD1 covers 9 bases. This CDR3 spans 16 amino acids. CDR1 and CDR2 (germline): MNHEY, SMNVEV (reference sequence). The V gene end was trimmed by 3 bases and the J gene end by 0 bases; junction bases not matched to a gene: 3. Written as DNA, the CDR3 is TGTGCCAGCAGTTTGACAGGGGGGGCTAGCAATCAGCCCCAGCATTTT. Its protein is CASSLTGGASNQPQHF.

The rearrangement joins TRBV9 to TRBJ1-1, with 7 bases matching TRBD1. The CDR3 loop spans 15 amino acids. The V segment lost 4 bases and the J segment 4 bases; nucleotides outside the gene matches: 10. Per germline, CDR1 SGDLS and CDR2 YYNGEE. CDR3 in amino acids: CASSPALAGGTEAFF. The CDR3 DNA follows: TGTGCCAGCAGCCCAGCCCTAGCAGGGGGCACTGAAGCTTTCTTT. Using reference TRBV9 and TRBJ1-1 for the parts outside the CDR3, the full variable domain is DSGVTQTPKHLITATGQRVTLRCSPRSGDLSVYWYQQSLDQGLQFLIQYYNGEERAKGNILERFSAQQFPDLHSELNLSSLELGDSALYFCASSPALAGGTEAFFGQGTRLTVV.

V usage is TRBV11-2 and J usage is TRBJ2-7, with 8 positions matching TRBD2. This CDR3 comprises 14 residues. V dropped 8 bases and J dropped 5; count of bases not matched to a gene: 11. In germline, CDR1 is SGHAT, CDR2 FQNNGV. This chain's CDR3 is CASGIGGLVDEQYF. The CDR3, as DNA: TGTGCCAGCGGGATTGGGGGACTAGTCGACGAGCAGTACTTC.

CDR3 loop: CASSLYGMGRGGEGYTF. The DNA for the CDR3 is TGTGCCAGCAGCCTGTACGGTATGGGCAGGGGAGGGGAAGGCTACACCTTC. This rearrangement joins TRBV12-1 to TRBJ1-2. TRBV12-1 is labeled a pseudogene. CDR3 length: 17 amino acids.

J is TRBJ2-2 and V is TRBV6-6, with D tentatively TRBD2 (6 bases). The ends were cut back, 0 bases at V and 5 bases at J, with 10 bases in the middle. The CDR3 covers 15 residues. CDR1 is MNHNY and CDR2 is SVGAGI in the germline V gene (reference sequence). In DNA, the CDR3 is TGTGCCAGCAGTTACTCTGGAGGGTATACCGGGGAGCTGTTTTTT. Translation: CASSYSGGYTGELFF.

The chain employs TRBV10-2 and TRBJ2-5, with TRBD1 matching 10 bases. CDR1 is WSHSY, CDR2 SAAADI, per germline. CDR3 length: 13 amino acids. V gave up 6 bases and J gave up 5 bases; unmatched junction bases: 3. CDR3 region: CASRTGGSETQYF. CDR3 DNA sequence: TGCGCCAGCAGGACAGGGGGCAGTGAGACCCAGTACTTC.